These T cell receptor beta chains were read from a single sample in a study of metastatic and nonmetastatic thyroid tumors. TCRdb re-called clones via MiXCR from the PCR reads. This table holds fewer than 16,000 clones, about a quarter found once. Sequenced input: tumor tissue. These receptor sequences come from a female donor with papillary thyroid cancer or a benign thyroid nodule (not recorded which). Some clones in this sample may be carry-over from other donors' samples. The CDR3 runs from the conserved cysteine through the conserved F or W. The order of the fields is J gene, D gene, clone size, V gene, CDR3 protein, CDR3 DNA. A D gene is named only where the DNA matches it firmly. Some rows mark clone size as missing; the rest say once, few, many or name a class of expanded clone.

TRBJ2-3 | . | medium-sized | TRBV6-1 | CASMGGGAGNTQYF | TGTGCCAGCATGGGTGGGGGTGCGGGGAATACGCAGTATTTT
TRBJ2-3 | . | . | TRBV11-2 | CASSLESGGSATSTDTQYF | TGTGCCAGCAGCTTAGAGTCCGGTGGTAGCGCTACTAGCACAGATACGCAGTATTTT
TRBJ2-3 | . | many | TRBV30 | CAWNPDGTDTQYF | TGTGCCTGGAACCCCGATGGCACAGATACGCAGTATTTT
TRBJ2-7 | . | few | TRBV28 | CASSSYTGDTSSYEQYF | TGTGCCAGCAGTTCCTATACCGGGGACACGAGCTCCTACGAGCAGTACTTC
TRBJ1-3 | . | many | TRBV12-3/TRBV12-4 | CASQGNSGNTIYF | TGTGCCAGCCAGGGGAACTCTGGAAACACCATATATTTT
TRBJ2-1 | . | medium-sized | TRBV7-3 | CASSLFSSAYNEQFF | TGTGCCAGCAGCTTATTCTCGTCCGCCTACAATGAGCAGTTCTTC
TRBJ2-3 | TRBD2 | medium-sized | TRBV19 | CASSKRDSYTDTQYF | TGTGCCAGTAGTAAGCGGGACTCCTACACAGATACGCAGTATTTT
TRBJ2-7 | . | . | TRBV7-8 | CASSGGWMAYEQYF | TGTGCCAGCAGCGGAGGGTGGATGGCCTACGAGCAGTACTTC
TRBJ2-1 | . | . | TRBV6-1 | CASSEALLGQGKQFF | TGTGCCAGCAGTGAAGCGCTTCTAGGTCAGGGAAAGCAGTTCTTC
TRBJ2-7 | TRBD2 | . | TRBV20-1 | CSARTSGGYEQYF | TGCAGTGCTAGGACTAGCGGGGGATACGAGCAGTACTTC
TRBJ2-1 | . | . | TRBV7-2 | CASSLALGSPPNEQFF | TGTGCCAGCAGCTTGGCACTTGGCTCCCCCCCCAATGAGCAGTTCTTC